A single sample is the source of the 21 T cell receptor beta chains below, sequenced in a study of regulatory T cells in long-lasting Graves disease. Sequencing libraries for TCR beta were prepared with iRepertoire HTBI primers and Arm-PCR of CDR3 regions. TCRdb itself ran the multiplex PCR reads through MiXCR, one entry per CDR3 protein. The profile shows over 650,000 distinct CDR3 sequences, roughly 30% of them singletons. The time point here: persistent/refractory GD, antithyroid drugs over 5 years with positive TRAb. After RNA was extracted from PBMCs, the TCR library was made from it. The sample here was peripheral blood mononuclear cells (PBMCs), taken when the disease was refractory, from a patient treated with antithyroid drugs. All receptors derive from a female donor with Graves disease.

A few counts support this clonotype. The V call is TRBV14, the J call TRBJ1-1; D gene ambiguous. The germline gives CDR1 SGHDN, CDR2 FVKESK. The CDR3 has 14 residues. The V end was cut by 4 bases, the J end by 3 bases, with 12 bases between. The CDR3 protein is CASSPKRIYTEAFF. CDR3 DNA: TGTGCCAGCAGCCCTAAACGGATTTACACTGAAGCTTTCTTT.

This clonotype has just one count. The chain combines TRBV30 with TRBJ1-1; a possible D gene is TRBD1 (5 bases). This CDR3 has 13 amino acids. V lost 5 bases and J 0 bases, leaving 10 bases between the germline ends. Germline CDR1 is GTSNPN and CDR2 is SVGIG (reference sequence). CDR3 sequence reads: CAWDRALNTEAFF. DNA for the CDR3: TGTGCCTGGGACAGAGCCTTGAACACTGAAGCTTTCTTT.

For the CDR3, the DNA is TGTGCCAGCAGCCAATTACTGGGCACTGAAGCTTTCTTT. Its protein product is CASSQLLGTEAFF. The genes are TRBV3-1 and TRBJ1-1; no reliable D call. V gave up 2 bases and J gave up 4 bases, with 8 bases separating them. CDR1 LGHDT and CDR2 YNNKEL come from the germline V gene (reference sequence). This CDR3 is built from 13 residues.

This clonotype was observed a single time. The chain carries TRBV5-1 and TRBJ2-7; 8 nucleotides agree with TRBD1. The CDR3 consists of 16 residues. The trim removed 2 bases at V and 4 bases at J, leaving 11 bases unmatched. Germline V CDR1 and CDR2: SGHRS, YFSETQ. CDR3: CASSLTPGGNSYEQYF. The CDR3 DNA follows: TGCGCCAGCAGCTTAACCCCAGGGGGCAATTCGTACGAGCAGTACTTC.

The chain carries TRBV7-3 and TRBJ1-1, with D hard to call. Per the germline V gene, CDR1 is SGHTA and CDR2 is FQGTGA. V lost 3 bases, J lost 3 bases, and 14 bases lay in between. This CDR3 comprises 15 residues. CDR3 loop: CASSLSSRSDTEAFF. CDR3 bases: TGTGCCAGCAGCTTGTCGTCTCGCTCGGACACTGAAGCTTTCTTT.

In its sample, this clonotype was seen a few times. This sequence joins TRBV30 and TRBJ2-7; the D is unclear. Germline CDR1 reads GTSNPN; CDR2 reads SVGIG (reference sequence). Trimming left V 7 bases short and J 2 bases short, with 18 bases between. This CDR3 is built from 14 residues. The CDR3: CALIGGGETYEQYF. DNA of the CDR3: TGTGCCTTGATAGGTGGTGGCGAAACCTACGAGCAGTACTTC.

This sequence joins TRBV5-1 and TRBJ1-1; D uncertain. Trimming left V 0 bases short and J 0 bases short, with 9 bases between. The CDR3 contains 15 residues. The germline V gene encodes CDR1 SGHRS and CDR2 YFSETQ. DNA for the CDR3: TGCGCCAGCAGCTTGGGACAAATCATGAACACTGAAGCTTTCTTT. As protein: CASSLGQIMNTEAFF.

The chain couples TRBV5-1 to TRBJ2-2; TRBD1 might be the D (6 bases). This CDR3 spans 16 amino acids. The germline V and J ends were trimmed by 1 base and 6 bases, with 16 bases remaining between them. Germline V gene data show CDR1 as SGHRS and CDR2 as YFSETQ. CDR3 residues: CASSLRTASSPGELFF. The CDR3 DNA follows: TGCGCCAGCAGCTTGAGGACAGCTTCTAGTCCCGGGGAGCTGTTTTTT.

This clonotype was counted a few times. This rearrangement joins TRBV20-1 to TRBJ2-1, with TRBD2 matching over 12 bases. Trimming at V came to 6 bases and at J to 3 bases, leaving 9 bases not matched to a gene. The CDR3 runs to 16 residues. The V gene's germline CDR1 is DFQATT and CDR2 SNEGSKA (reference sequence). CDR3 residues: CSATSGGNGVYNEQFF. Written as DNA, the CDR3 is TGCAGTGCCACTAGCGGGGGGAATGGTGTCTACAATGAGCAGTTCTTC.

This clonotype was seen at least ten times. The rearrangement links TRBV2 to TRBJ2-2, with D perhaps matching TRBD1 (5 bases). The length of the CDR3 is 16 residues. V was pared by 5 bases and J by 6 bases, with 19 bases between. CDR1 is SNHLY and CDR2 is FYNNEI in the germline V gene. The CDR3 DNA follows: TGTGCCAGCAGTCTCCGGACAACCCTAGGTCCCGGGGAGCTGTTTTTT. It translates to CASSLRTTLGPGELFF. The full variable domain, completed using reference TRBV2 and TRBJ2-2, is EPEVTQTPSHQVTQMGQEVILRCVPISNHLYFYWYRQILGQKVEFLVSFYNNEISEKSEIFDDQFSVERPDGSNFTLKIRSTKLEDSAMYFCASSLRTTLGPGELFFGEGSRLTVL.

The chain has TRBV19 and TRBJ2-5; no clear D gene. This CDR3 has 13 residues. Trimming stripped 3 bases from V and 3 bases from J, with 8 bases between. Germline lookup yields CDR1 LNHDA and CDR2 SQIVND (reference sequence). DNA for the CDR3: TGTGCCAGTAGTATCGCGCTGGAAGAGACCCAGTACTTC. It encodes CASSIALEETQYF.

The chain joins TRBV28 to TRBJ2-7; possible D gene TRBD1, 6 bases. The CDR3 loop spans 16 amino acids. The ends were cut back, 5 bases at V and 1 base at J, with 18 bases in the middle. Germline V gives CDR1 MDHEN, CDR2 SYDVKM. The CDR3 DNA follows: TGTGCCAGCAGTCCGGTCCCGACAGGAGGATCCTACGAGCAGTACTTC. It specifies CASSPVPTGGSYEQYF. Full variable domain (remainder filled in from reference TRBV28 and TRBJ2-7): DVKVTQSSRYLVKRTGEKVFLECVQDMDHENMFWYRQDPGLGLRLIYFSYDVKMKEKGDIPEGYSVSREKKERFSLILESASTNQTSMYLCASSPVPTGGSYEQYFGPGTRLTVT.

The chain employs TRBV6-5 and TRBJ1-1, with 7 bases aligning to TRBD1. The CDR3 length is 12 residues. V lost 3 bases, J lost 7 bases, and 2 bases stayed unmatched. Looked up from germline, CDR1 is MNHEY and CDR2 is SVGAGI. The CDR3 protein is CASSYRDSEAFF. As DNA, the CDR3 is TGTGCCAGCAGTTATCGGGACAGTGAAGCTTTCTTT.

The rearrangement joins TRBV20-1 to TRBJ1-1, with D possibly being TRBD1 (5 bases). The germline V and J ends were trimmed by 0 bases and 8 bases, with 16 bases remaining between them. CDR1 DFQATT and CDR2 SNEGSKA come from the germline V gene (reference sequence). This CDR3 region has 14 residues. The CDR3 DNA is TGCAGTGCTAGAGATCTCCAGGGCCTAGGGGAAGCTTTCTTT. Translating it yields CSARDLQGLGEAFF.

This clonotype was observed a handful of times. This chain joins TRBV28 and TRBJ1-1; D not resolved. There are 17 residues in the CDR3. The V gene's germline CDR1 is MDHEN and CDR2 SYDVKM. Trimming stripped 6 bases from V and 0 bases from J, with 20 bases between. In DNA form, the CDR3 reads TGTGCCAGCAGACGGTCCCCCCCCGGTTCAATGAACACTGAAGCTTTCTTT. The encoded protein is CASRRSPPGSMNTEAFF.

The chain is built from TRBV7-3 and TRBJ2-1, with TRBD2 matching over 9 bases. Germline CDR1 reads SGHTA; CDR2 reads FQGTGA. Germline trimming cut 5 bases from V and 8 bases from J; bases unmatched to any gene: 7. The CDR3 covers 14 residues. This CDR3 reads CASSRFPSGDEQFF. CDR3 bases: TGTGCCAGCAGCCGTTTCCCTAGCGGGGATGAGCAGTTCTTC.

This clonotype was detected a few times. V and J are TRBV6-9 and TRBJ2-5, with 8 bases identical to TRBD2. V was pared by 4 bases and J by 1 base, with 5 bases of the junction left unmatched. The germline CDR1 and CDR2 sequences are MNHGY and SVAAGI. The CDR3 runs 15 residues. CDR3 loop: CASSSPGGSQETQYF. The CDR3 DNA sequence: TGTGCCAGCAGTTCCCCGGGGGGGAGCCAAGAGACCCAGTACTTC.

With respect to this clonotype: Germline is not matched at one junction end, which may reflect a read error. The CDR3 DNA follows: TGTGCCAGCAGTGCCGGGACAGGGGGCCCCTACGAGCGGTACTTC. Translated: CASSAGTGGPYERYF. The chain employs TRBV28 and TRBJ2-7; 12 bases match TRBD1. Per germline, CDR1 MDHEN and CDR2 SYDVKM. The CDR3 spans 15 residues.

V usage is TRBV9 and J usage is TRBJ2-7, with D hard to call. The germline V gene has CDR1 SGDLS and CDR2 YYNGEE. The CDR3 extends over 11 amino acids. V was clipped by 3 bases and J by 6 bases, with 7 bases between them. This chain's CDR3 is CASSALSEQYF. In DNA form, the CDR3 reads TGTGCCAGCAGCGCGTTAAGCGAGCAGTACTTC.

The V and J genes are TRBV9 and TRBJ1-2; D remains ambiguous. V lost 0 bases to trimming and J lost 2 bases, with 14 bases between them. CDR1 and CDR2 (germline): SGDLS, YYNGEE. The CDR3 length is 16 residues. Here the CDR3 reads CASSVGSTSPNYGYTF. CDR3 nucleotide sequence: TGTGCCAGCAGCGTAGGAAGCACCTCACCCAACTATGGCTACACCTTC.

V and J are TRBV20-1 and TRBJ2-1; 7 bases line up with TRBD1. The CDR3 sequence is 13 residues long. From germline, CDR1 is DFQATT and CDR2 SNEGSKA (reference sequence). With 2 bases clipped from V and 5 bases from J, the junction kept 3 bases outside the gene matches. In nucleotides, the CDR3 is TGCAGTGCTAGAAAGGGGGCTGACAATGAGCAGTTCTTC. Translation: CSARKGADNEQFF.